This TCR beta chain was captured in a study of cytomegalovirus exposure and HLA in healthy donors. Deletions cut 0 bases from V and 7 bases from J, with 7 bases between. The CDR3 has 12 residues. Looked up from germline, CDR1 is SGHRS and CDR2 is YFSETQ. The study ran its PCR with 60 Vbeta and 13 Jbeta primers. Clones were read by immunoSEQ multiplex PCR, and TCRdb kept only the in-frame ones, dropping some. The sample consists of about 150,000 clones, roughly 85% of them appearing once. Material for sequencing was PBMCs. The gene calls are TRBV5-1 and TRBJ1-1; D gene uncertain. The TCR sequence derives from a man aged 40-49 years in good health and CMV-seropositive. The CDR3 loop reads CASSLVADEAFF. As DNA, the CDR3 is TGCGCCAGCAGCTTGGTGGCAGATGAAGCTTTCTTT.